This T cell receptor beta chain derives from a study of cytomegalovirus exposure and HLA in healthy donors. Study details: Unique TCRs from HLA-typed donors, about 85 million of them, were held in an early data release. Overall study results and limits: Later on, analysis showed that most CMV-associated TCR beta chains appeared to be HLA-restricted. As confirmed in vitro, a few CMV-associated chains were specific for CMV antigens.

Both 60 Vbeta primers and 13 Jbeta primers went into the PCR. Assay: immunoSEQ multiplex PCR; the TCRdb copy retains only in-frame clones and omits some. The sample records under 150,000 clones, 84% being singletons. Note on this clone: What it binds is not known.

Trimming cost V 6 bases and J 0 bases, with 11 bases left between them. Germline-derived CDR1 and CDR2 are SNHLY and FYNNEI. This CDR3 contains 15 residues. The clonotype originates from a boy aged 2-15 years in good health and CMV-seronegative. Sequencing was carried out using PBMCs. The chain has TRBV2 and TRBJ2-2, with D hard to call. CDR3 DNA sequence: TGTGCCAGCAGCTCAGAAGGAGCGAACACCGGGGAGCTGTTTTTT. It encodes CASSSEGANTGELFF.